These 18 T cell receptor beta chains were all obtained from the same sample, sequenced in a study of T-cell memory formation after mild COVID-19. MiXCR was run by TCRdb on the 5' RACE reads, yielding one entry per CDR3 protein. This table holds about 400,000 distinct CDR3 sequences, less than 25% found once. Sequenced input: PBMCs or a T cell subset sorted from them (not recorded which). Receptors originate from an adult woman who had mild COVID-19 (a few samples of this study predate the infection). Cell type and time point are not known.

The sample holds a few counts of this clonotype. The genes are TRBV30 and TRBJ1-4; a weak D match, TRBD1 (5 bases). V gave up 7 bases and J gave up 5 bases, with 14 bases separating them. The CDR3 is 13 amino acids. CDR1 and CDR2 (germline): GTSNPN, SVGIG (reference sequence). The CDR3 is CASGGRANEKLFF. DNA of the CDR3: TGTGCCTCCGGTGGCAGGGCAAATGAAAAACTGTTTTTT.

This clonotype turned up a few times. J is TRBJ1-1 and V is TRBV29-1; D call uncertain. Per the germline V gene, CDR1 is SQVTM and CDR2 is ANQGSEA. This CDR3 is built from 13 residues. Trimming cost V 4 bases and J 0 bases, with 9 bases left between them. CDR3 sequence (DNA): TGCAGCGTTGCGTCACGACTGAACACTGAAGCTTTCTTT. It is translated as CSVASRLNTEAFF.

This clonotype was seen a handful of times. This rearrangement joins TRBV27 to TRBJ2-3; D tentatively fits TRBD1 or TRBD2 (5 bases each). Germline V CDR1 and CDR2: MNHEY, SMNVEV (reference sequence). The ends were cut back, 8 bases at V and 4 bases at J, with 16 bases in the middle. This CDR3 is built from 14 residues. CDR3: CASSGAPTPDTQYF. CDR3 sequence (DNA): TGTGCCAGCTCCGGGGCCCCCACCCCAGATACGCAGTATTTT.

This clonotype was seen just once. V usage is TRBV20-1 and J usage is TRBJ2-1; TRBD2 matches at 8 bases. With 2 bases clipped from V and 9 bases from J, the junction kept 9 bases outside the gene matches. The CDR3 loop spans 14 amino acids. Germline lookup yields CDR1 DFQATT and CDR2 SNEGSKA (reference sequence). CDR3 residues: CSARFQRESGEQFF. CDR3 sequence (DNA): TGCAGTGCTAGATTCCAGCGGGAGTCAGGTGAGCAGTTCTTC.

CDR3 coding DNA: TGTGCCAGCAGCTTATCATCCAGCACAGATACGCAGTATTTT. It is translated as CASSLSSSTDTQYF. The chain links TRBV7-3 to TRBJ2-3; no reliable D call. CDR1 and CDR2 from the germline V gene are SGHTA and FQGTGA. The CDR3 length is 14 residues. Trimming stripped 2 bases from V and 0 bases from J, with 6 bases between. The full variable domain, with the rest looked up from reference TRBV7-3 and TRBJ2-3, is GAGVSQTPSNKVTEKGKYVELRCDPISGHTALYWYRQSLGQGPEFLIYFQGTGAADDSGLPNDRFFAVRPEGSVSTLKIQRTERGDSAVYLCASSLSSSTDTQYFGPGTRLTVL.

The rearrangement joins TRBV6-6 to TRBJ1-3; the D is unclear. In germline, CDR1 is MNHNY, CDR2 SVGAGI (reference sequence). V was shortened by 6 bases and J by 5 bases, with 11 bases between the two germline ends. This CDR3 comprises 13 residues. CDR3 sequence (DNA): TGTGCCAGCAGCACCCCCTCCCGAAACACCATATATTTT. Its translation is CASSTPSRNTIYF.

The chain recombines TRBV6-5 with TRBJ2-2, with 8 nucleotides matching TRBD2. V lost 6 bases to trimming and J lost 5 bases; unmatched junction nucleotides: 11. The CDR3 has 16 residues. In germline, CDR1 is MNHEY, CDR2 SVGAGI. The CDR3 loop is CASRSGLEGDTGELFF. CDR3 coding DNA: TGTGCCAGCAGGTCGGGACTAGAAGGGGATACCGGGGAGCTGTTTTTT.

A few counts support this clonotype. V and J are TRBV12-3 or TRBV12-4 and TRBJ1-5; D perhaps matches TRBD1 (5 bases). V lost 5 bases and J lost 1, with 9 bases in between. This CDR3 spans 14 amino acids. The CDR3 DNA reads TGTGCCAGCAGTGACAGTGAGAGCAATCAGCCCCAGCATTTT. This codes for CASSDSESNQPQHF.

The gene calls are TRBV23-1 and TRBJ1-5; D is undetermined. TRBV23-1 is designated an ORF whose function remains uncertain. The CDR3 has 19 residues. Trimming cost V 7 bases and J 0 bases, with 25 bases left between them. CDR3 coding DNA: TGCGCCAGCAATTGGCCCACTCGCGGGTCCGCTTATAGCAATCAGCCCCAGCATTTT. Translated, it gives CASNWPTRGSAYSNQPQHF.

There are many counts of this clonotype. The chain couples TRBV12-3 or TRBV12-4 to TRBJ2-1, with TRBD2 identical over 10 bases. J was trimmed by 7 bases and V by 6 bases; bases with no gene match: 12. The CDR3 runs to 16 residues. The CDR3 here is CASRERTSGGMNEQFF. The CDR3 DNA reads as TGTGCCAGCAGGGAGCGGACTAGCGGAGGCATGAATGAGCAGTTCTTC.

The rearrangement links TRBV18 to TRBJ1-2, with D maybe TRBD1 (5 bases). Trimming took 1 base from V and 3 from J, leaving 9 bases between them. This CDR3 has 14 residues. The germline V gene has CDR1 KGHSH and CDR2 LQKENI. CDR3 region: CASSPRGEYYGYTF. CDR3 bases: TGTGCCAGCTCACCACGAGGGGAGTACTATGGCTACACCTTC.

This clonotype was recorded a few times. The chain combines TRBV5-1 with TRBJ2-3; D unclear. Per the germline V gene, CDR1 is SGHRS and CDR2 is YFSETQ. The CDR3 is made up of 15 amino acids. Trimming took off 0 bases at V and 5 bases at J, with 13 bases between the two ends. The CDR3 DNA reads TGCGCCAGCAGCTTGGTTAGGTCGGGCGGAGATACGCAGTATTTT. As protein: CASSLVRSGGDTQYF.

This clonotype has only a few counts. The chain has TRBV7-2 and TRBJ2-1, with D maybe TRBD1 (6 bases). This CDR3 comprises 17 residues. The V end was cut by 2 bases, the J end by 0 bases, with 14 bases between. Per the germline V gene, CDR1 is SGHTA and CDR2 is FQGNSA. The CDR3: CASSLQPGALSYNEQFF. The CDR3 region has the DNA TGTGCCAGCAGCTTACAACCAGGGGCCCTCTCCTACAATGAGCAGTTCTTC.

This clonotype was counted a few times. The genes are TRBV5-1 and TRBJ2-1, with D possibly called TRBD1 or TRBD2 (5 bases each). Looked up from germline, CDR1 is SGHRS and CDR2 is YFSETQ. There are 16 residues in the CDR3. Trimming took 2 bases from V and 5 from J, leaving 17 bases between them. CDR3 sequence reads: CASSLDPGRGNNEQFF. Written as DNA, the CDR3 is TGCGCCAGCAGCTTAGATCCGGGACGGGGAAACAATGAGCAGTTCTTC.

This clonotype turned up a few times. This chain joins TRBV6-2 or TRBV6-3 and TRBJ2-1; D call uncertain. Trimming took off 4 bases at V and 11 bases at J, with 15 bases between the two ends. The V gene's germline CDR1 is MNHEY and CDR2 SVGEGT. The CDR3 has 13 amino acids. CDR3 in DNA: TGTGCCAGCAGTTGGAACCCGTCCAGTAAGCAGTTCTTC. Translating gives CASSWNPSSKQFF.

The chain employs TRBV15 and TRBJ2-5, with D perhaps assigned TRBD1 or TRBD2 (5 bases each). Germline CDR1 reads LNHNV; CDR2 reads YYDKDF (reference sequence). The CDR3 runs 18 residues. V was clipped by 5 bases and J by 4 bases, with 26 bases between them. The CDR3 region is CATSGDPRGRRALETQYF. DNA for the CDR3: TGTGCCACCAGCGGGGATCCTAGGGGACGGCGCGCCCTAGAGACCCAGTACTTC.

The chain joins TRBV4-1 to TRBJ1-1; 12 bases line up with TRBD1. The V gene's germline CDR1 is MGHRA and CDR2 YSYEKL. This CDR3 has 17 amino acids. The trim removed 1 base at V and 4 bases at J, leaving 7 bases unmatched. CDR3 nucleotide sequence: TGCGCCAGCAGCCAAGTCCCGGGACAGGGGGCAGGCACTGAAGCTTTCTTT. Protein product: CASSQVPGQGAGTEAFF.

The V call is TRBV5-1, the J call TRBJ1-2; 8 bases are shared with TRBD1. The V gene end was trimmed by 7 bases and the J gene end by 2 bases; junction bases not matched to a gene: 4. In germline, CDR1 is SGHRS, CDR2 YFSETQ. The CDR3 loop spans 13 amino acids. The CDR3 DNA reads TGCGCCAGCCGGACAGGGATAAACTATGGCTACACCTTC. This encodes CASRTGINYGYTF.